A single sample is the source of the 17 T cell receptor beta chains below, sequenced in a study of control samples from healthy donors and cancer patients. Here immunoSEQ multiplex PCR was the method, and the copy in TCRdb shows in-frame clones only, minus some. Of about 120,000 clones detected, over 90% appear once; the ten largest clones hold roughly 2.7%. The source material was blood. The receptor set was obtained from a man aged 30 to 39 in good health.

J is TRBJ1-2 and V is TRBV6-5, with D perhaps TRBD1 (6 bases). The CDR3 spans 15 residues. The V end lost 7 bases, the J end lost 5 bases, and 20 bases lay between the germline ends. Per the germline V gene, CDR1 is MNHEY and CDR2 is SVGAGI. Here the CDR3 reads CASTLEPGAGYGYTF. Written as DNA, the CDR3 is TGTGCCAGCACCCTAGAACCAGGGGCGGGGTATGGCTACACCTTC.

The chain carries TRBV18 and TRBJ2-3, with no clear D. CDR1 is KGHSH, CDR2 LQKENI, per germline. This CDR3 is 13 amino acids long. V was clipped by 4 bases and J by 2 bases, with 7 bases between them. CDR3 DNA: TGTGCCAGCTCACTCCTACCCACAGATACGCAGTATTTT. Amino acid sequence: CASSLLPTDTQYF.

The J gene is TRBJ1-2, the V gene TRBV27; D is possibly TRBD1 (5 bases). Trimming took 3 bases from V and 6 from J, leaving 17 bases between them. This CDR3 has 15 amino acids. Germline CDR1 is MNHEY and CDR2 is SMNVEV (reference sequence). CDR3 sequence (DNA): TGTGCCAGCAGTTTCCTCCCTAGGGGCCGGAATGGCTACACCTTC. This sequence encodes CASSFLPRGRNGYTF.

The CDR3 loop reads CAISDPGVADNQPQHF. The CDR3 bases are TGTGCCATCAGTGATCCTGGGGTGGCTGACAATCAGCCCCAGCATTTT. This chain joins TRBV10-3 and TRBJ1-5; D unclear. The CDR3 consists of 16 residues. Germline V gene sequence: CDR1 ENHRY, CDR2 SYGVKD. The ends were cut back, 3 bases at V and 3 bases at J, with 15 bases in the middle.

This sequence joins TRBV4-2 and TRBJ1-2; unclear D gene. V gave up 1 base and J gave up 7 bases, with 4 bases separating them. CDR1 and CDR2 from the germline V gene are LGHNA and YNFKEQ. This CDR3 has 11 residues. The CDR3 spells CASSQGGGYTF. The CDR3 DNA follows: TGTGCCAGCAGCCAAGGGGGTGGCTACACCTTC.

DNA for the CDR3: TGTGCCAGCAGTTTAGCGCTATATCCAAATGAGCAGTTCTTC. Translated: CASSLALYPNEQFF. The V and J genes are TRBV6-5 and TRBJ2-1; a weak D match, TRBD2 (5 bases). V lost 4 bases and J 7 bases, leaving 14 bases between the germline ends. This CDR3 has 14 amino acids. Germline V CDR1 and CDR2: MNHEY, SVGAGI.

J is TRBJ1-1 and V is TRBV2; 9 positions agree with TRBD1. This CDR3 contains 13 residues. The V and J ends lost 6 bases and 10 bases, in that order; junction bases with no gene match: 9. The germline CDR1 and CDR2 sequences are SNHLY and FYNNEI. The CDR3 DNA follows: TGTGCCAGCAGGGGGGGGACAGGGCGAGGAGCTTTCTTT. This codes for CASRGGTGRGAFF. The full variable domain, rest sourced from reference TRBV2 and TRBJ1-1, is EPEVTQTPSHQVTQMGQEVILRCVPISNHLYFYWYRQILGQKVEFLVSFYNNEISEKSEIFDDQFSVERPDGSNFTLKIRSTKLEDSAMYFCASRGGTGRGAFFGQGTRLTVV.

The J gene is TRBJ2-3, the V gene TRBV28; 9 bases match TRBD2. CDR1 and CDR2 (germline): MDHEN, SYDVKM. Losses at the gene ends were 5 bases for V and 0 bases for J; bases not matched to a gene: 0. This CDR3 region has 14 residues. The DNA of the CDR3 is TGTGCCAGCAGTAGCGGGGGGAGCACAGATACGCAGTATTTT. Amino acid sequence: CASSSGGSTDTQYF.

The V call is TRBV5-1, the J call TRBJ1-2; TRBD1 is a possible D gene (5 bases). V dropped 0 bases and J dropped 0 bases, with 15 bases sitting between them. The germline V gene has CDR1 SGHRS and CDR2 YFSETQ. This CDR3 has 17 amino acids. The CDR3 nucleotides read TGCGCCAGCAGCTTGGCGCTGTTTGGGGCCGCTAACTATGGCTACACCTTC. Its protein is CASSLALFGAANYGYTF.

The CDR3 region has the DNA TGTGCCAGCAGTTTATCCCGCAATGAGCAGTTCTTC. Protein product: CASSLSRNEQFF. The chain couples TRBV28 to TRBJ2-1, with D unresolved. In germline, CDR1 is MDHEN, CDR2 SYDVKM. Trimming removed 1 base at V and 6 bases at J, with 4 bases between. This CDR3 is built from 12 residues.

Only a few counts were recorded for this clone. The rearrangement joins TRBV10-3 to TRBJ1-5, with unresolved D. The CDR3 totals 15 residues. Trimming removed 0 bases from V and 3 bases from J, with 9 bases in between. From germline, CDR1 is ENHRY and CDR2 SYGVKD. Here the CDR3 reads CAISESPATNQPQHF. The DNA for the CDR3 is TGTGCCATCAGTGAGTCGCCAGCAACCAATCAGCCCCAGCATTTT.

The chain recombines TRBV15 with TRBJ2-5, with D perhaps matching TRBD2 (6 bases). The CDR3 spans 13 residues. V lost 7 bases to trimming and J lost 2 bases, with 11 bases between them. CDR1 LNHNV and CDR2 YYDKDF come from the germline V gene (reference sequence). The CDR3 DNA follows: TGTGCCACCACTCTTAGCGGTCAAGAGACCCAGTACTTC. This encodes CATTLSGQETQYF.

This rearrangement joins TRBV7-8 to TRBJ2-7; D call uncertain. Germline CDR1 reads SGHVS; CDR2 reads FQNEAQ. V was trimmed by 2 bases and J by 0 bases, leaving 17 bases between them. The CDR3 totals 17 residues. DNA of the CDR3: TGTGCCAGCAGCTTAAACGGCCGCGGCAGGAGCTCCTACGAGCAGTACTTC. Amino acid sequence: CASSLNGRGRSSYEQYF.

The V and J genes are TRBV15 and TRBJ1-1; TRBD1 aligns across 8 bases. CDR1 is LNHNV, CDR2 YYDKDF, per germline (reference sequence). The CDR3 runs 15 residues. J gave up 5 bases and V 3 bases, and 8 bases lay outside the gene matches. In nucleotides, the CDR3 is TGTGCCACCAGCAGGGCCAGGGGGCAGGGGACTGAAGCTTTCTTT. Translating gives CATSRARGQGTEAFF.

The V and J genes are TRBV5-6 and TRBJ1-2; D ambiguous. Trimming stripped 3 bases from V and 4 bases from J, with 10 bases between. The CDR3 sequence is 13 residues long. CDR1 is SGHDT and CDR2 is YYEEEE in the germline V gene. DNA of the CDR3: TGTGCCAGCAGCTGGAGGGCTACCTATGGCTACACCTTC. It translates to CASSWRATYGYTF.

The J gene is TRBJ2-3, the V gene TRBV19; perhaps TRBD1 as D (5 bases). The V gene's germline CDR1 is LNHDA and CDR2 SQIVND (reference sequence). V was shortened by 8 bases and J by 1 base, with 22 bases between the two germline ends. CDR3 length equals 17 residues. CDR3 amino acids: CASRTRQSQDGTDTQYF. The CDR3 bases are TGTGCCAGTCGTACCCGACAGTCCCAGGACGGCACAGATACGCAGTATTTT.

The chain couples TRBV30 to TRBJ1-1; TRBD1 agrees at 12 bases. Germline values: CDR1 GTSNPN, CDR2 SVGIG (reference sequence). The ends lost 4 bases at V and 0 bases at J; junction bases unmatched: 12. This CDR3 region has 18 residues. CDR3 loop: CAWTALGQGAGVNTEAFF. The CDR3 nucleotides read TGTGCCTGGACAGCCCTGGGACAGGGGGCGGGGGTGAACACTGAAGCTTTCTTT.